This TCR beta chain emerged from a study of T cells in Graves' hyperthyroidism and ophthalmopathy. This clonotype was recorded at least ten times. Its cognate antigen is unknown. Amplification yielded TCR beta CDR3 regions, with RNA transcripts as the source. Using the HTBI primer set, a first-round RT-PCR was run on the TCR CDR3. TCRdb reprocessed the multiplex PCR reads with MiXCR, giving one entry per CDR3 protein. The table records under 500,000 distinct CDR3 sequences, about 14% of them present only once. V was cut by 9 bases and J by 2 bases, with 14 bases left in between. Germline V lookup: CDR1 SNHLY, CDR2 FYNNEI. The CDR3 loop spans 14 amino acids. General study findings and limits: From stable hyperthyroidism, ophthalmopathy was separated by a 13 V-J model. Blood also showed most of the thyroid clonotypes that were expanded above 0.001.

The TCR originated in a man over 45 with Graves' ophthalmopathy. Sequencing used blood. This sequence joins TRBV2 and TRBJ2-1; weak D call: TRBD2 (6 bases). CDR3 DNA: TGTGCCAGTATAGCGGAGCCCCCCTACAATGAGCAGTTCTTC. As protein: CASIAEPPYNEQFF.